Listed here are 14 T cell receptor beta chains from one sample, sequenced in a study of T cell repertoires in cytomegalovirus infection. For these receptors, no antigen is known. TCRdb re-derived calls from the reads in MiXCR, one entry per CDR3 protein. This sample has about 890,000 distinct CDR3 sequences, with roughly 30% found just once. The starting material was cultured CD8+ T cells from PBMCs, obtained from culture after CMV antigen stimulation. The source of these receptors is a human donor in good health (CMV status not recorded). Some clones in this sample may be carry-over from other donors' samples.

This clonotype appeared many times. The V and J genes are TRBV7-2 and TRBJ2-1, with 11 bases that match TRBD2. Germline V lookup: CDR1 SGHTA, CDR2 FQGNSA. The CDR3 runs 17 residues. The ends lost 4 bases at V and 4 bases at J; junction bases unmatched: 9. The CDR3 DNA sequence: TGTGCCAGCAGCTCTCCCGGGACTAGCGGAATTTACAATGAGCAGTTCTTC. The encoded protein is CASSSPGTSGIYNEQFF.

This clonotype was observed a few times. The V and J genes are TRBV7-8 and TRBJ1-4, with TRBD1 as a possible D gene (6 bases). Between the trimmed V and J ends, which lost 1 base and 8 bases, there was a span of 17 bases. The CDR3 runs to 16 residues. Germline assignment: CDR1 SGHVS and CDR2 FQNEAQ. CDR3 coding DNA: TGTGCCAGCAGCTTAGGTGGGGTGACAGGCGTCGAAAAACTGTTTTTT. Translating gives CASSLGGVTGVEKLFF.

The V gene is TRBV25-1, the J gene TRBJ1-1, with 9 bases fitting TRBD1. Germline V gives CDR1 MGHDK, CDR2 SYGVNS. The V segment lost 3 bases and the J segment 6 bases; nucleotides outside the gene matches: 8. The CDR3 runs 15 residues. CDR3 sequence reads: CASSEWDRAEAEAFF. CDR3 DNA sequence: TGTGCCAGCAGTGAGTGGGACAGGGCCGAGGCTGAAGCTTTCTTT. Full variable domain (missing parts from reference TRBV25-1 and TRBJ1-1): EADIYQTPRYLVIGTGKKITLECSQTMGHDKMYWYQQDPGMELHLIHYSYGVNSTEKGDLSSESTVSRIRTEHFPLTLESARPSHTSQYLCASSEWDRAEAEAFFGQGTRLTVV.

This sequence joins TRBV6-4 and TRBJ2-5; perhaps TRBD2 as D (6 bases). The CDR3 is made up of 13 amino acids. Trimming cost V 8 bases and J 5 bases, with 15 bases left between them. Per germline, CDR1 MRHNA and CDR2 SNTAGT. In DNA, the CDR3 is TGTGCCAGCGCCTCGGGAGTCGGGGAGACCCAGTACTTC. Amino acid sequence: CASASGVGETQYF.

The CDR3 DNA follows: TGTGCCAGCAGTTACTCGACAGGGATACTTAGCAATCAGCCCCAGCATTTT. Protein: CASSYSTGILSNQPQHF. The chain has TRBV6-2 or TRBV6-3 and TRBJ1-5, with 7 positions matching TRBD1. In germline, CDR1 is MNHEY, CDR2 SVGEGT. The CDR3 spans 17 residues. Trimming cost V 0 bases and J 0 bases; bases outside gene matches: 5.

This chain joins TRBV6-2 or TRBV6-3 and TRBJ2-5; D may be TRBD1 (5 bases). The V end lost 6 bases, the J end lost 1 base, and 15 bases lay between the germline ends. Germline CDR1 reads MNHEY; CDR2 reads SVGEGT. The CDR3 is made up of 15 amino acids. The CDR3 nucleotides read TGTGCCAGCAGCCTCGGACATCCCAGCCAAGAGACCCAGTACTTC. As protein: CASSLGHPSQETQYF.

This clonotype came up many times. The rearrangement uses TRBV7-6 and TRBJ2-1; TRBD2 aligns across 7 bases. V was clipped by 1 base and J by 0 bases; unmatched bases: 6. From germline, CDR1 is SGHVS and CDR2 FNYEAQ. The CDR3 extends over 17 amino acids. The CDR3 sequence is CASSLVAGRVSYNEQFF. DNA of the CDR3: TGTGCCAGCAGCTTAGTAGCGGGTAGGGTCTCCTACAATGAGCAGTTCTTC. The full variable domain, with the rest looked up from reference TRBV7-6 and TRBJ2-1, is GAGVSQSPRYKVTKRGQDVALRCDPISGHVSLYWYRQALGQGPEFLTYFNYEAQQDKSGLPNDRFSAERPEGSISTLTIQRTEQRDSAMYRCASSLVAGRVSYNEQFFGPGTRLTVL.

J is TRBJ2-4 and V is TRBV20-1, with D unclear. The ends were cut back, 6 bases at V and 2 bases at J, with 11 bases in the middle. Per the germline V gene, CDR1 is DFQATT and CDR2 is SNEGSKA (reference sequence). The CDR3 is 13 amino acids. The CDR3, as DNA: TGCAGTGCGACGTGGGGAACCAAAAACATTCAGTACTTC. It codes for CSATWGTKNIQYF.

The J gene is TRBJ2-1, the V gene TRBV29-1; 9 positions match TRBD1. The CDR3 is 17 residues long. Germline V gives CDR1 SQVTM, CDR2 ANQGSEA. With 2 bases clipped from V and 4 bases from J, the junction kept 12 bases outside the gene matches. CDR3 sequence reads: CSVESRAGTGFYNEQFF. CDR3 nucleotide sequence: TGCAGCGTTGAAAGTAGAGCCGGGACAGGGTTTTACAATGAGCAGTTCTTC.

This clonotype was found many times. The J gene is TRBJ2-6, the V gene TRBV12-3 or TRBV12-4; no clear D. Trimming left V 6 bases short and J 0 bases short, with 9 bases between. The length of the CDR3 is 15 residues. DNA for the CDR3: TGTGCCAGCAGCTATGACCCCTCTGGGGCCAACGTCCTGACTTTC. It translates to CASSYDPSGANVLTF.

The chain couples TRBV29-1 to TRBJ2-7; D remains unclear. The CDR3 consists of 11 residues. V was shortened by 4 bases and J by 3 bases, with 7 bases between the two germline ends. Germline values: CDR1 SQVTM, CDR2 ANQGSEA. The CDR3 protein is CSVGDGYEQYV. CDR3 nucleotide sequence: TGCAGCGTTGGAGACGGCTACGAGCAGTACGTC.

Points on this clonotype: One end of the junction fails to match germline, which may point to a read error. The CDR3 reads CARKTGGAGANALTF. The CDR3 DNA reads as TGTGCCAGGAAGACAGGGGGCGCTGGGGCCAACGCCCTGACTTTC. The chain is built from TRBV2 and TRBJ2-6; TRBD1 matches at 10 bases. Germline CDR1 is SNHLY and CDR2 is FYNNEI. This CDR3 comprises 15 residues. Drawing the rest from reference TRBV2 and TRBJ2-6, the complete variable domain is EPEVTQTPSHQVTQMGQEVILRCVPISNHLYFYWYRQILGQKVEFLVSFYNNEISEKSEIFDDQFSVERPDGSNFTLKIRSTKLEDSAMYFCARKTGGAGANALTFGAGSRLTVL.

This clonotype has a count of ten or more. J is TRBJ2-1 and V is TRBV7-8; 11 bases fit TRBD1. This CDR3 region has 16 residues. V gave up 6 bases and J gave up 2 bases; unmatched junction bases: 6. Germline CDR1 is SGHVS and CDR2 is FQNEAQ. DNA for the CDR3: TGTGCCAGCAGGGAACCGGGACAGGGGGCCTACAATGAGCAGTTCTTC. Its translation: CASREPGQGAYNEQFF.

This chain links TRBV15 with TRBJ1-2; D is ambiguous. Germline CDR1 reads LNHNV; CDR2 reads YYDKDF (reference sequence). V was clipped by 0 bases and J by 4 bases, with 12 bases between them. This CDR3 has 15 amino acids. The CDR3 bases are TGTGCCACCAGCAGAGATTTAGGGATTTTCTATGGCTACACCTTC. Translating gives CATSRDLGIFYGYTF.